The source of this TCR beta chain is a study of identical twins (dated by TCRdb to about 2016). About the full investigation: To test whether fetal clonotypes persist, this study deep-sequenced TCR alpha and beta repertoires from monozygotic twins, from unrelated adults of various ages, and from cord blood. Replicate twin experiments were performed at different times using different library preparation protocols to rule out contamination.

V and J lose 3 bases and 0 bases, and a span of 6 bases separates them. The CDR3 covers 15 residues, taking in both the cysteine and the phenylalanine. Left in the record is the CDR3 DNA by itself, 45 bases read in frame from the first base. As encoded in the germline V gene, CDR1 is ENHRY while CDR2 is SYGVKD. All donors were healthy Caucasians. The twin cohort consisted of three pairs of female monozygotic twins, all aged roughly 18 to 30 years. RNA for TCR libraries was isolated from peripheral blood mononuclear cells. Points on this clonotype: Its recognized antigen is unknown. Qualities for individual bases were not recorded, and no much larger clone is one base off.

Study-level results and caveats: Because the same donors could not be followed over many years, conclusions were based on cross-sectional statistical analysis. Compared with coincidental sharing between unrelated individuals, out-of-frame TCR alpha sequences shared between twins showed an excess of sequences with low generation probability. In monozygotic twins, recombination models systematically underestimated out-of-frame TCR alpha sharing, but the models matched the sharing seen between unrelated individuals. Invariant T cells such as MAIT and iNKT could partly confound zero-insertion analyses, though diverse VJ usage argued against this for most clonotypes. The excess sharing between twins in beta out-of-frame sequences was weaker because fewer shared sequences reduced the signal-to-noise ratio. Abundant cord blood beta clonotypes had fewer insertions, young adult naive repertoires showed a similar but weaker trend, and memory repertoires showed no such trend.

Libraries came from 5' RACE. The sample was run on an Illumina HiSeq 2000. Template switching added a universal primer binding site, and the final cDNA carried a unique molecular identifier that allowed TCR cDNA molecules to be counted accurately. First-strand cDNA for TCR alpha and beta chains was synthesized from specific primers in the conserved constant-segment region. Each cDNA library was double barcoded, with a SMART-Mk sample barcode plus Illumina barcodes, to control for contamination. TruSeq adapter sequences and Illumina sample barcodes were added in two successive PCR steps. The Illumina HiSeq platform was used with custom primers to sequence TCR alpha and beta cDNA libraries. The study's own analysis went as follows. Raw reads were processed with MiGEC to extract unique molecular identifiers, and MiXCR was used to determine CDR3 positions. Recombination models were inferred per individual with the repgenHMM and IGoR tools using an EM algorithm. The tcR package in R was used for shared clonotype analysis, with sharing normalized by the product of cloneset sizes. To study raw recombination without the effects of thymic and clonal selection, out-of-frame nonproductive sequences were analyzed. In TCRdb, the public reads were trimmed at Q25 with fastp and aligned with MiXCR, with productive beta chains retained. All rows with the same CDR3 protein become a single entry with the most common DNA and genes. TCRdb's processing, not the authors' own work, is the source of the V and J calls. The sample table contains hundreds of thousands of distinct CDR3 sequences; only one count was recorded for around a sixth of them. 13% of the sample is taken by the ten largest.

The same data also went into a second study, on T cells expressing NK-cell markers. That second report states: TCR beta-chain repertoires were profiled in sorted CD3+CD56+NKG2C+, CD3+CD56+NKG2C- and CD3+CD56-NKG2C+ T-cell subsets from several donors. Of the eight sequenced donors, seven were found to be HCMV-seropositive and one was found to be HCMV-seronegative. In several experiments an anti-gammadeltaTCR antibody was added to restrict sorting to alphabetaTCR-expressing T cells. For about 6 donors, the dominant CD3+CD56+NKG2C+ clonotypes were among the top 10 CD8+ clonotypes and accounted for about 1.0-7.5% of CD8+ T cells. Those dominant clonotypes were again the most abundant among CD3+CD56-NKG2C+ cells in a handful of donors, at about 28.3-60.1%. It remained unclear whether the expanded NKG2C-expressing T cell clones were specific for HCMV antigens. The eight sequenced donors were randomly selected healthy volunteers, three men and five women. HCMV serostatus was determined by detecting HCMV-specific IgG in serum with a commercial ELISA kit. Bulk peripheral blood T-cell repertoires were additionally sequenced from unsorted PBMC for about 6 donors. MIGEC was used to demultiplex reads and group reads by UMI, and MiTCR was used to assemble and quantify clonotypes. To remove erroneous sequences, TCR cDNA sequences were retained only when supported by two or more reads. Downstream repertoire analysis used the tcR package, and clonotypes were matched across fractions by CDR3 nucleotide sequence plus V segment. Antigen specificity was annotated against VDJdb with VDJmatch, allowing one amino acid substitution in CDR3.

The sequence joins TRBV10-3 to TRBJ2-6; no D gene is confidently identified. This TCR was recovered from a woman younger than 35 in good health. The source material was PBMCs. The CDR3: CAISDRPSGANVLTF. Read as DNA, the sequence is TGTGCCATCAGTGATCGCCCCTCTGGGGCCAACGTCCTGACTTTC.